One and the same sample provided the 27 T cell receptor beta chains below, sequenced in a study of read filtering for tumor transcriptome and immune sequencing. This library used roughly 400 ng RNA and molecular barcoded adaptors spanning alpha/delta and beta/gamma chains. MiXCR, applied by TCRdb to the reads, yields one record per CDR3 protein. This sample yields more than 45,000 distinct CDR3 sequences, of which roughly 19% are seen a single time; roughly 15% belongs to the top ten. Sequencing was done on a sample of a population of CD138-negative cells sorted from bone marrow. All receptors derive from a donor aged 40 or older with multiple myeloma.

As concerns this clonotype: Given a much more abundant clone one base away, this may be a read error. V and J are TRBV13 and TRBJ2-7; possibly TRBD2 for D (6 bases). Looked up from germline, CDR1 is PRHDT and CDR2 is FYEKMQ (reference sequence). The V gene lost 5 bases and the J gene lost 3 bases, with 17 bases spanning the gap. CDR3 size: 15 residues. For the CDR3, the DNA is TGTGCCAGCAGCCTCTCGCGGGACGGCCACTACGAGCAGTACTTC. Translation gives CASSLSRDGHYEQYF.

This chain links TRBV19 with TRBJ1-4; unclear D gene. The germline gives CDR1 LNHDA, CDR2 SQIVND (reference sequence). The CDR3 contains 18 residues. V was cut by 0 bases and J by 0 bases, with 14 bases left in between. The DNA for the CDR3 is TGTGCCAGTAGTATAGATCTGACGGGGATAGCAACTAATGAAAAACTGTTTTTT. Protein: CASSIDLTGIATNEKLFF.

This clonotype was recorded a few times. One base away lies a much larger clone, so this may be a sequencing read error. This chain joins TRBV6-2 or TRBV6-3 and TRBJ2-1, with TRBD2 identical over 7 bases. The germline gives CDR1 MNHEY, CDR2 SVGEGT. The CDR3 consists of 14 residues. J gave up 9 bases and V 6 bases, and 11 bases lay outside the gene matches. The CDR3 spells CASSRGAGFSEQFF. CDR3 DNA sequence: TGTGCCAGCAGCCGGGGAGCGGGGTTCAGTGAGCAGTTCTTC.

This clonotype occurred many times. This rearrangement joins TRBV10-3 to TRBJ2-6, with D unclear. Per the germline V gene, CDR1 is ENHRY and CDR2 is SYGVKD. Between the trimmed V and J ends, which lost 10 bases and 0 bases, there was a span of 1 base. The CDR3 spans 11 residues. The CDR3: CATSGANVLTF. CDR3 in DNA: TGTGCCACCTCTGGGGCCAACGTCCTGACTTTC.

This clonotype was detected many times. J is TRBJ1-1 and V is TRBV29-1, with D maybe TRBD1 (5 bases). Germline CDR1 is SQVTM and CDR2 is ANQGSEA. V gave up 0 bases and J gave up 2 bases, with 13 bases separating them. The CDR3 is made up of 15 amino acids. DNA of the CDR3: TGCAGCGTTGAAGAGTCCGGGGCGATCAACACTGAAGCTTTCTTT. Its translation is CSVEESGAINTEAFF.

This clonotype was found a few times. This may be a read error, as it is one base from a much larger clone. The V call is TRBV12-3 or TRBV12-4, the J call TRBJ2-1; D remains ambiguous. Between the trimmed V and J ends, which lost 10 bases and 7 bases, there was a span of 14 bases. This CDR3 contains 12 residues. DNA for the CDR3: TGTGCCAACGGGCGTGGGCGGAATGAGCAGTTCTTC. As protein: CANGRGRNEQFF.

As for this clonotype: This sequence may be a read error, since a much larger clone differs from it by one base. The chain joins TRBV7-2 to TRBJ1-1; the D gene is possibly TRBD1 (6 bases). In germline, CDR1 is SGHTA, CDR2 FQGNSA. The CDR3 contains 13 residues. The CDR3 loop is CASSYQGNAEAFF. The CDR3 DNA follows: TGTGCCAGCAGCTACCAGGGGAACGCTGAAGCTTTCTTT.

This clonotype was seen a handful of times. This chain links TRBV20-1 with TRBJ2-1; D is uncertain. Trimming pared 5 bases from V and 6 bases from J, leaving 5 bases between. CDR1 and CDR2 (germline): DFQATT, SNEGSKA (reference sequence). This CDR3 is 10 amino acids long. The CDR3 protein is CSAWGNEQFF. The CDR3 coding sequence is TGCAGTGCTTGGGGCAATGAGCAGTTCTTC.

This clonotype was observed a few times. The rearrangement joins TRBV6-5 to TRBJ2-4; weak D call: TRBD2 (5 bases). The CDR3 is 15 amino acids. Germline V gene lookup returns CDR1 MNHEY and CDR2 SVGAGI. V lost 6 bases, J lost 0 bases, and 12 bases lay in between. The CDR3 bases are TGTGCCAGCAGCCAAGGACTTGTAGCCAAAAACATTCAGTACTTC. This codes for CASSQGLVAKNIQYF.

Worth noting for this clonotype: This may be a read error: a much more frequent sequence differs by one nucleotide. V usage is TRBV7-3 and J usage is TRBJ2-1; TRBD2 matches 9 bases. The length of the CDR3 is 18 residues. Germline CDR1 and CDR2: SGHTA and FQGTGA. As DNA, the CDR3 is TGTGCCAGCAGCCTAAGGCCGAGTGGCGGGAGGGGTGGCAATGAGCAGTCCTTC. This sequence encodes CASSLRPSGGRGGNEQSF.

The V and J genes are TRBV18 and TRBJ2-3; D is unresolved. The CDR3 totals 12 residues. CDR1 is KGHSH and CDR2 is LQKENI in the germline V gene. With 1 base removed from V and 6 bases from J, the gap between germline ends came to 5 bases. Written as DNA, the CDR3 is TGTGCCAGCTCACCACAGATGGATACGCAGTATTTT. It translates to CASSPQMDTQYF.

This clonotype was seen at least ten times. The V gene is TRBV29-1, the J gene TRBJ2-7, with D tentatively TRBD2 (7 bases). The V gene lost 6 bases and the J gene lost 0 bases, with 15 bases spanning the gap. The CDR3 covers 14 residues. The germline gives CDR1 SQVTM, CDR2 ANQGSEA. The CDR3 sequence is CSVRGGGASYEQYF. CDR3 coding DNA: TGCAGCGTCCGAGGGGGGGGCGCCTCCTACGAGCAGTACTTC.

Note on this clonotype: Since a far larger clone is one base different, this is likely a read error. The rearrangement uses TRBV2 and TRBJ1-6; TRBD1 matches at 7 bases. The CDR3 contains 12 residues. Germline-derived CDR1 and CDR2 are SNHLY and FYNNEI. The CDR3 loop reads CASSHDRDEALF. The CDR3 DNA reads as TGTGCCAGCAGTCACGACAGGGACGAAGCTCTCTTT.

This clonotype was counted at least ten times. This sequence joins TRBV12-3 or TRBV12-4 and TRBJ1-2; D is uncertain. The CDR3 length is 12 residues. V was shortened by 0 bases and J by 1 base, with 0 bases between the two germline ends. CDR3 loop: CASSLANYGYTF. In DNA, the CDR3 is TGTGCCAGCAGTTTAGCTAACTATGGCTACACCTTC.

This clonotype has a count of ten or more. The chain joins TRBV29-1 to TRBJ2-7, with 10 positions matching TRBD1. The junction had 3 bases not matched to a gene; V was cut back by 6 bases and J by 1 base. This CDR3 contains 13 residues. CDR1 SQVTM and CDR2 ANQGSEA come from the germline V gene. The CDR3 spells CSVRDRGSYEQYF. The CDR3 nucleotides read TGCAGCGTGAGGGACAGGGGATCCTACGAGCAGTACTTC.

The chain has TRBV20-1 and TRBJ1-2, with D uncertain. The CDR3 covers 17 residues. Germline CDR1 is DFQATT and CDR2 is SNEGSKA (reference sequence). V was shortened by 5 bases and J by 1 base, with 23 bases between the two germline ends. The CDR3 sequence: CSAPYLEEGSFNYGYTF. CDR3 DNA: TGCAGTGCTCCCTACCTCGAGGAAGGGTCCTTTAACTATGGCTACACCTTC.

The table lists this clonotype with a few counts. The genes are TRBV5-4 and TRBJ1-1; TRBD1 is a possible D gene (5 bases). Germline V lookup: CDR1 SGHNT, CDR2 YYREEE (reference sequence). This CDR3 comprises 17 residues. The V end lost 4 bases, the J end lost 4 bases, and 23 bases lay between the germline ends. The CDR3, as DNA: TGTGCCAGCAGCCCCAAACGCGGGGGGGATGGGGGCACTGAAGCTTTCTTT. It yields the protein CASSPKRGGDGGTEAFF.

This clonotype was found once. A read error may explain this, as a much larger clone is one base away. The genes are TRBV9 and TRBJ1-2; D unclear. The CDR3 runs to 13 residues. The V gene's germline CDR1 is SGDLS and CDR2 YYNGEE. The CDR3 reads CASSVEGRPASSF. As DNA, the CDR3 is TGTGCCAGCAGCGTTGAAGGGAGGCCAGCCTCTTCCTTC.

This clonotype was counted at least ten times. The gene calls are TRBV11-1 and TRBJ2-1, with TRBD1 identical over 8 bases. The CDR3 loop spans 14 amino acids. V trimming: 8 bases; J trimming: 8 bases; junction bases outside the gene matches: 11. From germline, CDR1 is SGHAT and CDR2 FQDESV (reference sequence). The CDR3 is CASGRKGQGHEQFF. CDR3 nucleotides: TGTGCCAGCGGACGAAAAGGACAGGGCCATGAGCAGTTCTTC. Using reference TRBV11-1 and TRBJ2-1 for the parts outside the CDR3, the full variable domain is EAEVAQSPRYKITEKSQAVAFWCDPISGHATLYWYRQILGQGPELLVQFQDESVVDDSQLPKDRFSAERLKGVDSTLKIQPAELGDSAMYLCASGRKGQGHEQFFGPGTRLTVL.

Many counts were recorded for this clonotype. V gene TRBV4-3 combines with J gene TRBJ2-3; no reliable D call. This CDR3 region has 15 residues. V was trimmed by 0 bases and J by 7 bases, leaving 14 bases between them. Germline V lookup: CDR1 LGHNA, CDR2 YSLEER. This CDR3 reads CASSQEKNWQNTQYF. DNA of the CDR3: TGCGCCAGCAGCCAAGAGAAGAATTGGCAGAATACGCAGTATTTT.

This clonotype was counted ten times or more. The CDR3 sequence: CASSQGGRVSYEQYF. CDR3 bases: TGTGCCAGCAGCCAAGGGGGCAGGGTCTCCTACGAGCAGTACTTC. The chain is built from TRBV3-1 and TRBJ2-7, with D maybe TRBD1 (5 bases). Germline CDR1 LGHDT, CDR2 YNNKEL (reference sequence). This CDR3 is built from 15 residues. The V end was cut by 1 base, the J end by 0 bases, with 10 bases between.

Concerning this clonotype: Because the CDR3's place on the DNA is in doubt, the DNA is left out and the CDR3 is given as listed by TCRdb. This chain connects TRBV29-1 to TRBJ2-7; the D segment call TRBD2 is taken from the table without a DNA check. CDR1 is SQVTM and CDR2 is ANQGSEA in the germline V gene. The CDR3 is made up of 12 amino acids, end residues included. CDR3 sequence: CSVAGGTYGQCF.

The chain carries TRBV20-1 and TRBJ1-1; D is uncertain. CDR1 DFQATT and CDR2 SNEGSKA come from the germline V gene (reference sequence). This CDR3 is built from 11 residues. The V and J ends lost 8 bases and 4 bases respectively, with 11 bases between them. The CDR3 sequence is CSLVRLTEAFF. The DNA of the CDR3 is TGCAGTTTGGTGAGGCTCACTGAAGCTTTCTTT.

Points on this clonotype: Its ends do not fully match the called genes, so a read error is possible. This chain joins TRBV24-1 and TRBJ1-1; D might be TRBD1 (6 bases). This CDR3 is built from 15 residues. CDR1 is KGHDR and CDR2 is SFDVKD in the germline V gene. CDR3: CAISASRGGNTEAFF. The CDR3 DNA reads as TGTGCCATCAGTGCCAGCAGGGGAGGGAACACTGAAGCCTTCTTT.

A remark on this clonotype: The CDR3 end shows no conserved phenylalanine or tryptophan, and so a read error is likely. The chain uses TRBV4-1 and TRBJ2-4; D is unclear. Germline V gene sequence: CDR1 MGHRA, CDR2 YSYEKL. V lost 4 bases and J 0 bases, leaving 7 bases between the germline ends. This CDR3 region has 14 residues. CDR3 coding DNA: TGCGCCAGCAGCCGGACGGTAGCCAAAAACATTCAGTACTCC. Its protein is CASSRTVAKNIQYS.

For this clonotype: A much larger clone lies one base from this, so it may be a read error. The rearrangement uses TRBV2 and TRBJ2-1, with 7 bases matching TRBD2. Germline V gene lookup returns CDR1 SNHLY and CDR2 FYNNEI. The CDR3 consists of 14 residues. Here the CDR3 DNA reads TGTGCCAGCACTGGGACTACGCGTTTGGATGATCAGTTCTTC. Its protein is CASTGTTRLDDQFF.

This clonotype has at least ten counts. V usage is TRBV20-1 and J usage is TRBJ2-7; 10 bases map to TRBD2. V shed 0 bases and J 2 bases; nucleotides not matched to a gene: 4. The CDR3 is made up of 15 amino acids. From germline, CDR1 is DFQATT and CDR2 SNEGSKA (reference sequence). The CDR3 region has the DNA TGCAGTGCTAGAGATTCAAGCGGGGGGGCCTACGAGCAGTACTTC. It codes for CSARDSSGGAYEQYF.